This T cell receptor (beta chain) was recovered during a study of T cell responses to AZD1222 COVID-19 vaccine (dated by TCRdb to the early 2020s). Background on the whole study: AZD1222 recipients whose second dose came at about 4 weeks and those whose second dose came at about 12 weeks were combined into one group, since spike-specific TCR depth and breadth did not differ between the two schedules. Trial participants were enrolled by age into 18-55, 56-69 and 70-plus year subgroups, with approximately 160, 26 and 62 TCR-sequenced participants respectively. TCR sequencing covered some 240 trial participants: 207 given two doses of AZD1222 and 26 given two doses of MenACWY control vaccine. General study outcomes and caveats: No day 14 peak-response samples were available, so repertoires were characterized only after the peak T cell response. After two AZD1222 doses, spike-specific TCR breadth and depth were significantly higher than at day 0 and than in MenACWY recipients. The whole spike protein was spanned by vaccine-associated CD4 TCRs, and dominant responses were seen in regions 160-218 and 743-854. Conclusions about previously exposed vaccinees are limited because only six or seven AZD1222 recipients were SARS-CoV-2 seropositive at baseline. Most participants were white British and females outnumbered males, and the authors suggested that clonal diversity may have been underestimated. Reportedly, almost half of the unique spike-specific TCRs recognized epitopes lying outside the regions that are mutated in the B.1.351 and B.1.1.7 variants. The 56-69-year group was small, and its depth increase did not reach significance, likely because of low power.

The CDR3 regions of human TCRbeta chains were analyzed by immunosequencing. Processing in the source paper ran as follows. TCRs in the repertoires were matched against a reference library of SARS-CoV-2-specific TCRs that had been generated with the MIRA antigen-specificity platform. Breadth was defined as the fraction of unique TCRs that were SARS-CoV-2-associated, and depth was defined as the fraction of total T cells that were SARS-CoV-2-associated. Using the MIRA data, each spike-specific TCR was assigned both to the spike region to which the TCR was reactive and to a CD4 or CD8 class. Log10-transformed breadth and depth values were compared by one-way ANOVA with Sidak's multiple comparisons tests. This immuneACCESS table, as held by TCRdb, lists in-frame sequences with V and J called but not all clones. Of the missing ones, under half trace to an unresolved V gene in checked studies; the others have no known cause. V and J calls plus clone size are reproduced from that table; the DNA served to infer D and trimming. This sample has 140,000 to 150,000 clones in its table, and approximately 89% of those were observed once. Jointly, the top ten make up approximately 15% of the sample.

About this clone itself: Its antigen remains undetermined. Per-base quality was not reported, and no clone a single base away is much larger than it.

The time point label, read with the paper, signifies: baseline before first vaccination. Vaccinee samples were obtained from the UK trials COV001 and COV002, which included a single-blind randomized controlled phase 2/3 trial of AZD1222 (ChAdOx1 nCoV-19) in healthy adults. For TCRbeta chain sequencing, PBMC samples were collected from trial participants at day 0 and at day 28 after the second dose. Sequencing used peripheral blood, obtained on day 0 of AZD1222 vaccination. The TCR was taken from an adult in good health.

CDR3 protein: CASSLVGVEKLFF. The nucleotide sequence is given as TGTGCCAGCAGCTTAGTGGGGGTTGAAAAACTGTTTTTT. This chain joins TRBV7-9 to TRBJ1-4, and the D gene may be TRBD1, 5 bases matching. The junction carries 7 bases between V and J, which are trimmed by 1 base and 7 bases respectively. Looking up the germline V gene (reference sequence) yields CDR1 SEHNR and CDR2 FQNEAQ. Including cysteine and phenylalanine, the CDR3 has 13 amino acids. Only the CDR3 DNA is retained, 39 bases long and in frame from the first base.